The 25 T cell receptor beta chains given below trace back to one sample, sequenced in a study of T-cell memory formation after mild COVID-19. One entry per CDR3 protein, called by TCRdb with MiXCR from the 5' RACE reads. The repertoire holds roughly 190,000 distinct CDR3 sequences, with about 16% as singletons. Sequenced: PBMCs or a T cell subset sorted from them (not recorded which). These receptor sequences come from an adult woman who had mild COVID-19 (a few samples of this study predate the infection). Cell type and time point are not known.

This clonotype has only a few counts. CDR3: CSAHAGNGYTF. CDR3 nucleotides: TGCAGCGCCCATGCGGGGAATGGCTACACCTTC. The chain is built from TRBV29-1 and TRBJ1-2, with D uncertain. Germline CDR1 SQVTM, CDR2 ANQGSEA. The CDR3 runs to 11 residues. The V end was cut by 7 bases, the J end by 6 bases, with 12 bases between.

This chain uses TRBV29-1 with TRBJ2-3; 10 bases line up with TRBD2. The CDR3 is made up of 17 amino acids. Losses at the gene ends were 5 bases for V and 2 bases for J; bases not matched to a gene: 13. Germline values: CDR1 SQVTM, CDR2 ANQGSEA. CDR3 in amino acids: CSVPPPASGSPTDTQYF. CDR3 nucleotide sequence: TGCAGCGTTCCCCCCCCGGCTAGCGGGAGTCCCACAGATACGCAGTATTTT.

CDR3 nucleotide sequence: TGTGCCAGCAGCCTCCGGTTGGAGACCCAGTACTTC. Translation gives CASSLRLETQYF. This rearrangement joins TRBV7-6 to TRBJ2-5; D is ambiguous. Germline-derived CDR1 and CDR2 are SGHVS and FNYEAQ. The V end was cut by 5 bases, the J end by 5 bases, with 9 bases between. The CDR3 is 12 residues long.

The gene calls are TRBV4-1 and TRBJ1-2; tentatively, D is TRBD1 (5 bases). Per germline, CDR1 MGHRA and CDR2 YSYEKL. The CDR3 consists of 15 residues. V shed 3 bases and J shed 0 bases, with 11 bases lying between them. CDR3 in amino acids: CASSQGDLPNYGYTF. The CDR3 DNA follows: TGCGCCAGCAGCCAGGGGGATCTCCCTAACTATGGCTACACCTTC.

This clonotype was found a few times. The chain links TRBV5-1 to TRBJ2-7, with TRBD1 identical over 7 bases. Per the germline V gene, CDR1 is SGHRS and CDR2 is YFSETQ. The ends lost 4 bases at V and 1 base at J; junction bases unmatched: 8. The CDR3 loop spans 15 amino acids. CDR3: CASSPTGRASYEQYF. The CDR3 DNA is TGCGCCAGCAGCCCGACAGGGCGGGCTTCCTACGAGCAGTACTTC.

The CDR3 nucleotides read TGTGCCAGCACCAAGGACAGAAAGAACACTGAAGCTTTCTTT. Protein product: CASTKDRKNTEAFF. The chain employs TRBV27 and TRBJ1-1; TRBD1 is a possible D gene (6 bases). This CDR3 region has 14 residues. Germline loops: CDR1 MNHEY, CDR2 SMNVEV (reference sequence). Trimming took 7 bases from V and 1 from J, leaving 13 bases between them.

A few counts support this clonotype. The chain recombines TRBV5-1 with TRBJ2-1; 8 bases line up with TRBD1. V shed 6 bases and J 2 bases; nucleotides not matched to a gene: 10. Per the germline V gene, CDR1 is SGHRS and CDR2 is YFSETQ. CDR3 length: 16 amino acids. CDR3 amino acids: CASKPVKTGAYNEQFF. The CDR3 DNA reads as TGCGCCAGCAAACCGGTAAAGACAGGGGCCTACAATGAGCAGTTCTTC.

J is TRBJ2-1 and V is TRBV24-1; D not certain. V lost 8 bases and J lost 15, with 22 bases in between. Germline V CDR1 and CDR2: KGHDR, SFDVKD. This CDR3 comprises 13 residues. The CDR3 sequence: CATNNLPTLTAFF. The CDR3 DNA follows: TGTGCCACCAACAACCTACCCACCCTCACTGCGTTCTTC.

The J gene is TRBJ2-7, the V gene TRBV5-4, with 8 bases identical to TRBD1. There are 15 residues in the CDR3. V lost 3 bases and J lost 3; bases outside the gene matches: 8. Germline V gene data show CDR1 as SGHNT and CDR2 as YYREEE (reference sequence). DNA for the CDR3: TGTGCCAGCAGCTCGACAGGGGCCGACGGCTACGAGCAGTACTTC. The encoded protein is CASSSTGADGYEQYF.

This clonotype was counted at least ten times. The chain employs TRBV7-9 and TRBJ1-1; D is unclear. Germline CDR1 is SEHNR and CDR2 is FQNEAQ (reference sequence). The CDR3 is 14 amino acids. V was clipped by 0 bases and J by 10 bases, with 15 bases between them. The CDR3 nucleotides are TGTGCCAGCAGCTTAGCCTCGACGCCCGTCGGAGCTTTCTTT. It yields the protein CASSLASTPVGAFF.

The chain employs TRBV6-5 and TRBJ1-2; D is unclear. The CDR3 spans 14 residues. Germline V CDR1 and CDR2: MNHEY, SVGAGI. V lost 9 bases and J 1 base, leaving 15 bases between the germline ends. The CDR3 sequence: CARTSRAINYGYTF. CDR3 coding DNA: TGTGCCAGAACGAGTCGGGCGATTAACTATGGCTACACCTTC.

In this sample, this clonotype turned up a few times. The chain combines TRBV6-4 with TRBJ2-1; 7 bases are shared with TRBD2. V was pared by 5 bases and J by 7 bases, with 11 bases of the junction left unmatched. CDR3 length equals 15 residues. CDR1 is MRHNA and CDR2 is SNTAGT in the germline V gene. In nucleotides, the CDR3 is TGTGCCAGCAGTCGGTCGAGCGGGGCTCAGAATGAGCAGTTCTTC. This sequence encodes CASSRSSGAQNEQFF.

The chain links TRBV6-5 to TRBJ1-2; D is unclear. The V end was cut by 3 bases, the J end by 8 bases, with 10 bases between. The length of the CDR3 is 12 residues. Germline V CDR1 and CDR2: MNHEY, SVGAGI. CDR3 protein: CASSYGTGGYTF. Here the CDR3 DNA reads TGTGCCAGCAGTTATGGAACTGGAGGCTACACCTTC.

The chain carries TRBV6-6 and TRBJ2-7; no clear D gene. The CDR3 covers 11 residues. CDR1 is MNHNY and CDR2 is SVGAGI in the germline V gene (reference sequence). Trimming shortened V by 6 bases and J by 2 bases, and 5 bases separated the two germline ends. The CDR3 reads CASRETYEQYF. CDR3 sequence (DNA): TGTGCCAGCAGGGAGACCTACGAGCAGTACTTC.

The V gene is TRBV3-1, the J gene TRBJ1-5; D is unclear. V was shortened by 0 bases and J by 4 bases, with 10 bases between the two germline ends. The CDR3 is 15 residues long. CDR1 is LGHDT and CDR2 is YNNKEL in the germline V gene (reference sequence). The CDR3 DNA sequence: TGTGCCAGCAGCCAAGATGGCAAAGGGAATCAGCCCCAGCATTTT. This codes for CASSQDGKGNQPQHF.

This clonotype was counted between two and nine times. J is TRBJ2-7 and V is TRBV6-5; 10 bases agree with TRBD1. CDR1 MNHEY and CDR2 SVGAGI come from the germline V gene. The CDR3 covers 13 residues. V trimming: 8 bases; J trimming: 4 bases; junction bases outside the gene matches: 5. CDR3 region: CASQDRGKYEQYF. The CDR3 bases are TGTGCCAGCCAGGACAGGGGGAAGTACGAGCAGTACTTC.

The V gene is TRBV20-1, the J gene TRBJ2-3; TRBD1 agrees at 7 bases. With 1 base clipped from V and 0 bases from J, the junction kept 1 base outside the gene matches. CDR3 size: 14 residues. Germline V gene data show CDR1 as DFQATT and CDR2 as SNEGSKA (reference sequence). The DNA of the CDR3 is TGCAGTGCTAGAGGGACAGGAAGCACAGATACGCAGTATTTT. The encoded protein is CSARGTGSTDTQYF.

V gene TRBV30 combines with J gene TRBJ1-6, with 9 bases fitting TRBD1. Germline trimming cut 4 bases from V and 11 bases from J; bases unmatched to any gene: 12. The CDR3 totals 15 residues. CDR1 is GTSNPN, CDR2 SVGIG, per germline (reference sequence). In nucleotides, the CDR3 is TGTGCCTGGAATGGAAAGGGACAGGGTGGCCCACCCCTCCACTTT. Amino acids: CAWNGKGQGGPPLHF.

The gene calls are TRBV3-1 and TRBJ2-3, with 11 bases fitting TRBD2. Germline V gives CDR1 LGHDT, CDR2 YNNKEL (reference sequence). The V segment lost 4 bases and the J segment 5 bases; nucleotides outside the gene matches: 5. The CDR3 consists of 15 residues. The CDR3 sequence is CASSRSGGAQDTQYF. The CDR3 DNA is TGTGCCAGCAGCCGTAGCGGGGGGGCACAAGATACGCAGTATTTT.

The CDR3, as DNA: TGTGCCAGCAGTTTAGCCCTTGCGGGGGTAGGGACCCAGTACTTC. This translates into CASSLALAGVGTQYF. The rearrangement uses TRBV27 and TRBJ2-5, with 7 bases matching TRBD2. After removal of 2 bases from V and 7 bases from J, the junction contained 10 bases not matched to a gene. Germline CDR1 MNHEY, CDR2 SMNVEV (reference sequence). The CDR3 loop spans 15 amino acids.

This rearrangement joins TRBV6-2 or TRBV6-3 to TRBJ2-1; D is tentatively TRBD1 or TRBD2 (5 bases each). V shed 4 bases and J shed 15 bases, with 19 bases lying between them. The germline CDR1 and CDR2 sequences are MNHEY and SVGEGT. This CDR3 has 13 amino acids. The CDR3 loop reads CASSSTGTPIPFF. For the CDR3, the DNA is TGTGCCAGCAGTTCCACCGGGACCCCGATCCCGTTCTTC.

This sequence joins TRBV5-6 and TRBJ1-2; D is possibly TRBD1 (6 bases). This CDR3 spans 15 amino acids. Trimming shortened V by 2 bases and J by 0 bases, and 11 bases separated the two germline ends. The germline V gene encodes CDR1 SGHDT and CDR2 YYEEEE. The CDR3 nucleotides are TGTGCCAGCAGCTTTCCGGGGGGCGCTAACTATGGCTACACCTTC. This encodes CASSFPGGANYGYTF.

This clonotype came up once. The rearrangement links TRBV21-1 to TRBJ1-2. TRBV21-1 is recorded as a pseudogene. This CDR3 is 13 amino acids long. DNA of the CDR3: TGTGCCAGCAGCAAAGTTGGGGCCCATGGCTACACCTTC. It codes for CASSKVGAHGYTF.

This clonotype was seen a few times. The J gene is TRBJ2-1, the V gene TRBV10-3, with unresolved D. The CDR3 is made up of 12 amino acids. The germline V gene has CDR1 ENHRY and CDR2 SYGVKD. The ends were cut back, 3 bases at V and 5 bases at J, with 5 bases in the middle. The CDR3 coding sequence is TGTGCCATCAGTGATTCGGACAATGAGCAGTTCTTC. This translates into CAISDSDNEQFF.

In DNA form, the CDR3 reads TGTGCCAGCAGTCCGCGGGAGGAGCTCCGCTCTGGGGCCAACGTCCTGACTTTC. Translated, it gives CASSPREELRSGANVLTF. The V gene is TRBV12-3 or TRBV12-4, the J gene TRBJ2-6, with 8 bases matching TRBD2. V lost 5 bases, J lost 0 bases, and 9 bases stayed unmatched. The CDR3 extends over 18 amino acids.